This T cell receptor beta chain was found in a study of blood T cell repertoires in COVID-19. Turning to the study itself: Acute and convalescent COVID-19 samples came from the United States, Italy and Spain. T cells, B-cell-depleted T cells, or PBMCs provided the cDNA or gDNA that served as material.

As handled by the study authors: For nucleated cells, counts were estimated from reference gene primer amplification. The assay was immunoSEQ multiplex PCR, and TCRdb's table has in-frame clones only and misses some. The V and J calls and clone size were taken over from that table, and D and trimming were inferred from the DNA. Here the sample spans around 320,000 clones, 85% being singletons. This sequence originates from a human donor in a cohort sampled during active COVID-19. Sample: peripheral blood.

This chain's CDR3 is CASSPAGANVLTF. In DNA form, the CDR3 reads TGTGCCAGCAGTCCCGCTGGGGCCAACGTCCTGACTTTC. This chain joins TRBV12-3 or TRBV12-4 and TRBJ2-6; D not resolved. This CDR3 comprises 13 residues. Deletions cut 5 bases from V and 2 bases from J, with 4 bases between.